This entry lists 8 T cell receptor beta chains sequenced from one sample in a study of neurological immune-mediated disorders. TCRdb re-called the 5' RACE reads through MiXCR, storing one row per CDR3 protein. The table lists tens of thousands of distinct CDR3 sequences, 2.5% of them singletons. The sample comprised PBMCs. The receptors here all came from a man aged 50-60 years with multiple sclerosis.

The sample holds many counts of this clonotype. This chain links TRBV4-1 with TRBJ1-5, with 7 bases that match TRBD1. The ends lost 1 base at V and 9 bases at J; junction bases unmatched: 3. The germline CDR1 and CDR2 sequences are MGHRA and YSYEKL. The CDR3 covers 13 residues. CDR3 protein: CASSQAGGLPQHF. The CDR3 coding sequence is TGCGCCAGCAGCCAAGCAGGGGGTTTGCCCCAGCATTTT.

The CDR3 reads CASSIRHTQETQYF. The CDR3, as DNA: TGTGCCAGCAGCATCCGACACACGCAAGAGACCCAGTACTTC. This sequence joins TRBV3-1 and TRBJ2-5; no definite D call. Per the germline V gene, CDR1 is LGHDT and CDR2 is YNNKEL (reference sequence). V lost 5 bases and J 2 bases, leaving 12 bases between the germline ends. The CDR3 loop spans 14 amino acids.

This clonotype was seen at least ten times. V is TRBV6-2 or TRBV6-3 and J is TRBJ2-5; TRBD2 might be the D (5 bases). V dropped 2 bases and J dropped 1 base, with 11 bases sitting between them. Germline loops: CDR1 MNHEY, CDR2 SVGEGT. The length of the CDR3 is 15 residues. The DNA for the CDR3 is TGTGCCAGCAGTTACGGACTCTCGATCCAAGAGACCCAGTACTTC. Residues: CASSYGLSIQETQYF.

This clonotype was counted many times. The rearrangement links TRBV5-1 to TRBJ2-7; 8 bases agree with TRBD2. Trimming removed 3 bases from V and 7 bases from J; junction bases left unmatched: 9. Germline CDR1 SGHRS, CDR2 YFSETQ. The length of the CDR3 is 14 residues. CDR3 DNA: TGCGCCAGCAGCTCAACGGGAGGGTTAGGGGAGCAGTACTTC. Amino acids: CASSSTGGLGEQYF.

In this sample, this clonotype turned up many times. The chain couples TRBV29-1 to TRBJ1-3; no firm D call. Per germline, CDR1 SQVTM and CDR2 ANQGSEA. The ends were cut back, 6 bases at V and 0 bases at J, with 9 bases in the middle. The CDR3 is 13 residues long. The CDR3 loop is CSVEVYSGNTIYF. CDR3 sequence (DNA): TGCAGCGTCGAGGTATACTCTGGAAACACCATATATTTT.

This clonotype has a count of ten or more. The rearrangement uses TRBV20-1 and TRBJ2-7; possibly TRBD2 for D (7 bases). Germline V gene sequence: CDR1 DFQATT, CDR2 SNEGSKA (reference sequence). Between the trimmed V and J ends, which lost 3 bases and 8 bases, there was a span of 20 bases. The CDR3 totals 14 residues. The CDR3 nucleotides read TGCAGTGCTAGTTTTGGGGGGGGCGGGTTTAAGCAGTACTTC. Translated, it gives CSASFGGGGFKQYF.

This clonotype was recorded at least ten times. The chain uses TRBV6-5 and TRBJ1-1; D is possibly TRBD1 (6 bases). Trimming stripped 7 bases from V and 1 base from J, with 13 bases between. The CDR3 consists of 14 residues. Germline loops: CDR1 MNHEY, CDR2 SVGAGI. The CDR3 reads CASTRGGANTEAFF. DNA of the CDR3: TGTGCCAGCACCCGAGGGGGGGCGAACACTGAAGCTTTCTTT.

In its sample, this clonotype was seen many times. J is TRBJ1-2 and V is TRBV6-5; D is ambiguous. From germline, CDR1 is MNHEY and CDR2 SVGAGI. V was cut by 7 bases and J by 8 bases, with 17 bases left in between. The CDR3 spans 13 residues. Written as DNA, the CDR3 is TGTGCCAGCACCCGGGAGGGTTACGGAGGCTACACCTTC. Encoded protein: CASTREGYGGYTF.